This TCR beta chain was recorded in a study of blood T cell repertoires in COVID-19. For the study at large: Samples taken during acute and convalescent COVID-19 were collected in the United States, Italy and Spain.

Many counts were recorded for this clone. Sequenced by immunoSEQ multiplex PCR; TCRdb stores in-frame clones only, minus some. This sample yields some 150,000 clones, of which roughly three quarters are seen a single time; over 8.5% belongs to the top ten. The sequence derives from a man in his fifties or sixties with active or convalescent COVID-19. The sample was peripheral blood.

CDR3 residues: CASSFLGLPTYEQYF. The CDR3 DNA sequence: TGTGCCAGCAGTTTTTTGGGACTACCCACCTACGAGCAGTACTTC. The J gene is TRBJ2-7, the V gene TRBV27; 7 positions match TRBD2. V lost 3 bases, J lost 2 bases, and 7 bases stayed unmatched. CDR3 size: 15 residues. Germline V CDR1 and CDR2: MNHEY, SMNVEV (reference sequence).